The 27 T cell receptor beta chains reported below all come from one sample, sequenced in a study of cytomegalovirus exposure and HLA in healthy donors. Primers for the PCR totalled 60 Vbeta and 13 Jbeta. The data were produced by immunoSEQ multiplex PCR, yet TCRdb's version contains in-frame clones alone and is incomplete. This table has 110,000 or so clones, roughly 79% appearing once. The specimen was PBMCs. All receptors derive from a woman aged 50 to 60 in good health and CMV-seropositive.

The V call is TRBV4-2, the J call TRBJ1-1; 8 bases map to TRBD1. V trimming: 1 base; J trimming: 4 bases; junction bases outside the gene matches: 5. This CDR3 has 15 residues. The germline CDR1 and CDR2 sequences are LGHNA and YNFKEQ. As DNA, the CDR3 is TGTGCCAGCAGCCAAGGAACGGACAGGGCCACTGAAGCTTTCTTT. Translated, it gives CASSQGTDRATEAFF.

This CDR3 is CASSSNRGSQFF. For the CDR3, the DNA is TGTGCCAGCAGCTCCAACAGGGGTTCGCAGTTCTTC. The chain couples TRBV5-4 to TRBJ2-1, with 7 bases identical to TRBD1. This CDR3 comprises 12 residues. The V segment lost 3 bases and the J segment 12 bases; nucleotides outside the gene matches: 6. Germline CDR1 is SGHNT and CDR2 is YYREEE (reference sequence).

This chain joins TRBV6-5 and TRBJ1-1, with D tentatively TRBD1 (6 bases). The CDR3 extends over 13 amino acids. Germline assignment: CDR1 MNHEY and CDR2 SVGAGI. The V and J ends lost 9 bases and 5 bases respectively, with 16 bases between them. CDR3 in DNA: TGTGCCAGTGGCCGAGCTACAGGGACTGAAGCTTTCTTT. It codes for CASGRATGTEAFF.

The rearrangement links TRBV19 to TRBJ1-2; 8 bases map to TRBD1. This CDR3 contains 14 residues. Germline V CDR1 and CDR2: LNHDA, SQIVND (reference sequence). J gave up 5 bases and V 5 bases, and 7 bases lay outside the gene matches. CDR3 DNA sequence: TGTGCCAGTAGTCTAACTACAGGGGGGTATGGCTACACCTTC. Its translation: CASSLTTGGYGYTF.

V usage is TRBV27 and J usage is TRBJ1-6, with TRBD1 matching over 7 bases. The CDR3 extends over 16 amino acids. With 4 bases clipped from V and 7 bases from J, the junction kept 10 bases outside the gene matches. Germline V CDR1 and CDR2: MNHEY, SMNVEV (reference sequence). The CDR3 spells CASSSARTGLNSPLHF. The CDR3 DNA follows: TGTGCCAGCAGTTCGGCGCGGACAGGTCTGAATTCACCCCTCCACTTT.

This clone was detected once. V and J are TRBV7-2 and TRBJ1-3; D may be TRBD1 (5 bases). The CDR3 is made up of 16 amino acids. V was pared by 6 bases and J by 0 bases, with 15 bases between. Per germline, CDR1 SGHTA and CDR2 FQGNSA. The DNA for the CDR3 is TGTGCCAGCAGGTTCGGGGGTCCTTCCTCTGGAAACACCATATATTTT. Amino acids: CASRFGGPSSGNTIYF.

Note on this clone: At one boundary the junction diverges from the germline segment, which might be a read error. The chain has TRBV5-5 and TRBJ1-1, with 7 bases fitting TRBD1. Germline V gene sequence: CDR1 SGHKS, CDR2 YYEKEE (reference sequence). This CDR3 is 15 amino acids long. CDR3 DNA sequence: TGCGCCAGCAGCCATCACAGGGGACTGAACACTGAAGCTTTCTTT. This codes for CASSHHRGLNTEAFF.

The rearrangement uses TRBV9 and TRBJ2-2, with TRBD1 matching over 7 bases. Per germline, CDR1 SGDLS and CDR2 YYNGEE. The CDR3 runs to 15 residues. V shed 2 bases and J 4 bases; nucleotides not matched to a gene: 5. CDR3 nucleotides: TGTGCCAGCAGCGTGGTAGGGGGCGGCACCGGGGAGCTGTTTTTT. Its protein product is CASSVVGGGTGELFF.

This clone has a handful of counts. The CDR3 nucleotides read TGTGCCAGCAGCCACGGGACAGGGGCCGTCTATGGCTACACCTTC. Translating gives CASSHGTGAVYGYTF. The V gene is TRBV13, the J gene TRBJ1-2; 10 positions agree with TRBD1. Germline-derived CDR1 and CDR2 are PRHDT and FYEKMQ (reference sequence). Trimming took 5 bases from V and 4 from J; bases not matched to a gene: 7. The CDR3 totals 15 residues.

The V gene is TRBV15, the J gene TRBJ2-2; D perhaps matches TRBD2 (6 bases). V lost 2 bases, J lost 4 bases, and 8 bases lay in between. CDR1 and CDR2 from the germline V gene are LNHNV and YYDKDF (reference sequence). There are 14 residues in the CDR3. The CDR3 sequence is CATSRLGGTGELFF. CDR3 bases: TGTGCCACCAGCAGACTCGGGGGCACCGGGGAGCTGTTTTTT. Looking up the rest from reference TRBV15 and TRBJ2-2 gives the full variable domain: DAMVIQNPRYQVTQFGKPVTLSCSQTLNHNVMYWYQQKSSQAPKLLFHYYDKDFNNEADTPDNFQSRRPNTSFCFLDIRSPGLGDTAMYLCATSRLGGTGELFFGEGSRLTVL.

There are a few counts of this clone. The genes are TRBV2 and TRBJ1-4, with D tentatively TRBD1 (6 bases). Trimming took off 4 bases at V and 8 bases at J, with 11 bases between the two ends. The CDR3 has 13 amino acids. CDR1 is SNHLY and CDR2 is FYNNEI in the germline V gene. CDR3 in DNA: TGTGCCAGCAGTGTACAGGGAGCCGAAAAACTGTTTTTT. This encodes CASSVQGAEKLFF.

This sequence joins TRBV10-2 and TRBJ1-1; D is perhaps TRBD1 (5 bases). Germline-derived CDR1 and CDR2 are WSHSY and SAAADI. Deletions cut 6 bases from V and 0 bases from J, with 14 bases between. The CDR3 sequence is 15 residues long. CDR3 bases: TGCGCCAGCAGCTTATTCCCGACAGTGAACACTGAAGCTTTCTTT. As protein: CASSLFPTVNTEAFF.

This clone appeared a few times. This chain uses TRBV29-1 with TRBJ2-1, with 14 bases that match TRBD2. Germline V gene sequence: CDR1 SQVTM, CDR2 ANQGSEA. V gave up 6 bases and J gave up 0 bases; unmatched junction bases: 10. This CDR3 has 18 amino acids. The CDR3, as DNA: TGCAGCGTCCGAGGACTAGCGGGAGGTATTAGCTCCTACAATGAGCAGTTCTTC. This translates into CSVRGLAGGISSYNEQFF.

The chain links TRBV18 to TRBJ2-6; maybe TRBD2 (5 bases). Germline CDR1 reads KGHSH; CDR2 reads LQKENI. This CDR3 is 17 amino acids long. V was cut by 3 bases and J by 1 base, with 13 bases left in between. This CDR3 reads CASSPTFGLSGANVLTF. CDR3 in DNA: TGTGCCAGCTCACCTACTTTTGGACTTTCTGGGGCCAACGTCCTGACTTTC.

With regard to this clone: One end of the junction is discordant with germline, which a read error may explain. V is TRBV7-9 and J is TRBJ2-1; the D is unclear. There are 13 residues in the CDR3. From germline, CDR1 is SEHNR and CDR2 FQNEAQ (reference sequence). CDR3 sequence (DNA): TGTTCCAGCAGCTTGCGAGGTGTTGATGAGCAGTTCTTC. This gives the protein CSSSLRGVDEQFF.

This chain links TRBV29-1 with TRBJ1-1; the match to TRBD1 covers 7 bases. Unmatched junction bases numbered 13, after V lost 7 bases and J lost 2 bases. The CDR3 runs 15 residues. Germline values: CDR1 SQVTM, CDR2 ANQGSEA. The CDR3 is CSAPPPGQSNTEAFF. The CDR3 nucleotides are TGCAGCGCTCCACCCCCGGGACAGAGTAACACTGAAGCTTTCTTT. Supplemented by reference TRBV29-1 and TRBJ1-1, the full variable domain reads SAVISQKPSRDICQRGTSLTIQCQVDSQVTMMFWYRQQPGQSLTLIATANQGSEATYESGFVIDKFPISRPNLTFSTLTVSNMSPEDSSIYLCSAPPPGQSNTEAFFGQGTRLTVV.

The rearrangement uses TRBV10-3 and TRBJ2-5; D unclear. Per the germline V gene, CDR1 is ENHRY and CDR2 is SYGVKD. The CDR3 totals 15 residues. The V end was cut by 3 bases, the J end by 1 base, with 12 bases between. The CDR3 here is CAISDRRNLQETQYF. The CDR3 nucleotides read TGTGCCATCAGTGATCGGCGGAACCTCCAAGAGACCCAGTACTTC.

The V call is TRBV10-3, the J call TRBJ2-5; 7 bases map to TRBD1. The assigned J gene may be wrong: the sequence end matches TRBJ2-7 better. This CDR3 comprises 13 residues. The V gene's germline CDR1 is ENHRY and CDR2 SYGVKD. The CDR3, as DNA: TGTGCCATCCAACCGGGACAGTCCTACGAGCAGTACTTC. It codes for CAIQPGQSYEQYF.

The V gene is TRBV21-1, the J gene TRBJ1-4; the D call in the table, TRBD1, was not verified against the DNA. TRBV21-1 is classified as a pseudogene. The length of the CDR3 is 18 residues. CDR3 sequence reads: CASNIQEKFGTTNEKLFF. The DNA for the CDR3 is TGTGCCAGCAACATACAGGAGAAATTCGGTACAACTAATGAAAAACTGTTTTTT.

This clone was seen a handful of times. This sequence joins TRBV2 and TRBJ2-3, with 10 positions matching TRBD2. This CDR3 is built from 15 residues. The ends lost 4 bases at V and 5 bases at J; junction bases unmatched: 6. CDR1 SNHLY and CDR2 FYNNEI come from the germline V gene. CDR3 bases: TGTGCCAGCAGTGTCTCAGCGGGGGGGCGAGATACGCAGTATTTT. Amino acid sequence: CASSVSAGGRDTQYF.

CDR3 residues: CSVGLAGGTDTQYF. As DNA, the CDR3 is TGCAGCGTTGGGCTAGCGGGAGGGACAGATACGCAGTATTTT. The V call is TRBV29-1, the J call TRBJ2-3, with TRBD2 matching over 12 bases. The CDR3 is 14 amino acids. V shed 4 bases and J 3 bases; nucleotides not matched to a gene: 2. Germline CDR1 is SQVTM and CDR2 is ANQGSEA.

This chain joins TRBV7-8 and TRBJ1-2; perhaps TRBD1 as D (6 bases). Trimming took off 5 bases at V and 8 bases at J, with 21 bases between the two ends. The CDR3 runs 15 residues. Per germline, CDR1 SGHVS and CDR2 FQNEAQ. The CDR3 DNA reads TGTGCCAGCAGCCCCTACCAACAGGGTACGAGGGGCTACACCTTC. The encoded protein is CASSPYQQGTRGYTF.

The chain carries TRBV18 and TRBJ2-2; D is undetermined. This CDR3 has 13 amino acids. V gave up 2 bases and J gave up 4 bases, with 5 bases separating them. The germline gives CDR1 KGHSH, CDR2 LQKENI. CDR3 sequence: CASSPGGTGELFF. For the CDR3, the DNA is TGTGCCAGCTCACCAGGCGGCACCGGGGAGCTGTTTTTT.

A few counts support this clone. The chain combines TRBV2 with TRBJ1-3; 11 bases match TRBD1. The V segment lost 7 bases and the J segment 2 bases; nucleotides outside the gene matches: 4. Germline values: CDR1 SNHLY, CDR2 FYNNEI. CDR3 length: 15 residues. CDR3 sequence (DNA): TGTGCCAGCACCGGGACAGGGGGAACTGGAAACACCATATATTTT. Its protein product is CASTGTGGTGNTIYF.

The V call is TRBV5-4, the J call TRBJ1-2, with D unclear. Between the trimmed V and J ends, which lost 5 bases and 3 bases, there was a span of 11 bases. The length of the CDR3 is 13 residues. Looked up from germline, CDR1 is SGHNT and CDR2 is YYREEE (reference sequence). DNA for the CDR3: TGTGCCAGCAGTTCCGACTCGTACTATGGCTACACCTTC. This gives the protein CASSSDSYYGYTF.

CDR3 sequence (DNA): TGTGCCAGCAGTCCCACTACGGGGGGGTCTAACATTCAGTACTTC. Amino acids: CASSPTTGGSNIQYF. The chain combines TRBV28 with TRBJ2-4; TRBD2 agrees at 8 bases. This CDR3 has 15 residues. Germline lookup yields CDR1 MDHEN and CDR2 SYDVKM. Losses at the gene ends were 5 bases for V and 7 bases for J; bases not matched to a gene: 10. Looking up the rest from reference TRBV28 and TRBJ2-4 gives the full variable domain: DVKVTQSSRYLVKRTGEKVFLECVQDMDHENMFWYRQDPGLGLRLIYFSYDVKMKEKGDIPEGYSVSREKKERFSLILESASTNQTSMYLCASSPTTGGSNIQYFGAGTRLSVL.

Here the CDR3 reads CASSPDRGTYEQYF. The CDR3, as DNA: TGCGCCAGCAGCCCGGACAGGGGAACCTACGAGCAGTACTTC. The chain combines TRBV4-1 with TRBJ2-7, with 9 bases aligning to TRBD1. CDR3 size: 14 residues. The germline gives CDR1 MGHRA, CDR2 YSYEKL. The trim removed 4 bases at V and 2 bases at J, leaving 3 bases unmatched.